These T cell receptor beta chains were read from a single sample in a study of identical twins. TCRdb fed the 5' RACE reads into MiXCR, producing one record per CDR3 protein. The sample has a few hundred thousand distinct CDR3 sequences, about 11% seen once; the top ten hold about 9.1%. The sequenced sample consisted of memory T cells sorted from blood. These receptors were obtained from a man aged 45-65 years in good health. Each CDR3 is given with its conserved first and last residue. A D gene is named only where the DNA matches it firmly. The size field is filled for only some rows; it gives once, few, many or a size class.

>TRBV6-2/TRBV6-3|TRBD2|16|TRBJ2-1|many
CASSYSSRGRGDEQFF
TGTGCCAGCAGTTACTCGTCAAGGGGACGGGGGGATGAGCAGTTCTTC
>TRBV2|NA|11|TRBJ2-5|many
CASSETETQYF
TGTGCCAGCAGTGAAACGGAGACCCAGTACTTC
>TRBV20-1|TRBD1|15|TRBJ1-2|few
CSARVGTVLSYGYTF
TGCAGTGCTAGAGTTGGGACAGTACTAAGCTATGGCTACACCTTC
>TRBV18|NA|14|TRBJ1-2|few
CASSTRGSNNGYTF
TGTGCCAGCTCAACGAGGGGTTCTAATAATGGCTACACCTTC
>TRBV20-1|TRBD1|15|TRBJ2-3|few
CSADGTGLGTDTQYF
TGCAGTGCTGATGGGACAGGGTTGGGCACAGATACGCAGTATTTT
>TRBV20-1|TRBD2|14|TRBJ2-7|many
CSALSPSGTYEQYF
TGCAGTGCCCTCAGCCCTAGCGGGACCTACGAGCAGTACTTC
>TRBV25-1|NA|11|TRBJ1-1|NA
CASSLLTEAFF
TGTGCCAGCAGTCTACTCACTGAAGCTTTCTTT
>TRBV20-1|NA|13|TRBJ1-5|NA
CSASRGRSQPQHF
TGCAGTGCTTCCAGGGGACGAAGTCAGCCCCAGCATTTT
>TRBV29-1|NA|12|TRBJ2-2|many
CSAQQEPGELFF
TGCAGCGCCCAACAGGAGCCCGGGGAGCTGTTTTTT
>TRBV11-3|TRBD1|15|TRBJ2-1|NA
CASSLGQGGNNEQFF
TGTGCCAGCAGCTTAGGACAGGGGGGAAACAATGAGCAGTTCTTC
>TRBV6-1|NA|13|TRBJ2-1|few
CASSDLGWDEQFF
TGTGCCAGCAGTGATCTAGGGTGGGATGAGCAGTTCTTC
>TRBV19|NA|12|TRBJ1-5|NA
CASGDGDQPQHF
TGTGCCAGTGGAGATGGGGATCAGCCCCAGCATTTT
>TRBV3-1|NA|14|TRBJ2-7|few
CASSHRPRSYEQYF
TGTGCCAGCAGCCACCGACCGCGGTCCTACGAGCAGTACTTC
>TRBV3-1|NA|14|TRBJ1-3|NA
CASSDRGSGNTIYF
TGTGCCAGCAGCGATAGGGGGAGTGGAAACACCATATATTTT
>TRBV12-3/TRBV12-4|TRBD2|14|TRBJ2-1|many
CASSPSGQYNEQFF
TGTGCCAGCAGTCCTAGCGGTCAATACAATGAGCAGTTCTTC
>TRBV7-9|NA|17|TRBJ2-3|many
CASSLPGLEEGTDTQYF
TGTGCCAGCAGCCTCCCGGGCTTAGAAGAAGGGACAGATACGCAGTATTTT
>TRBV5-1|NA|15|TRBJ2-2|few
CASSTPGPEPGELFF
TGCGCCAGCAGCACCCCCGGGCCCGAGCCCGGGGAGCTGTTTTTT
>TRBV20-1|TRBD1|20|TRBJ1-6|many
CSARDKAAGQGNAFNSPLHF
TGCAGTGCTAGAGACAAGGCGGCCGGACAGGGCAACGCCTTTAATTCACCCCTCCACTTT
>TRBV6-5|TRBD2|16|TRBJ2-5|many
CASSYSRGRAQETQYF
TGTGCCAGCAGTTACTCTCGCGGGAGGGCACAAGAGACCCAGTACTTC
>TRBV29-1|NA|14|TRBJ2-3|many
CSAERGLGTDTQYF
TGCAGCGCCGAAAGGGGGTTAGGCACAGATACGCAGTATTTT